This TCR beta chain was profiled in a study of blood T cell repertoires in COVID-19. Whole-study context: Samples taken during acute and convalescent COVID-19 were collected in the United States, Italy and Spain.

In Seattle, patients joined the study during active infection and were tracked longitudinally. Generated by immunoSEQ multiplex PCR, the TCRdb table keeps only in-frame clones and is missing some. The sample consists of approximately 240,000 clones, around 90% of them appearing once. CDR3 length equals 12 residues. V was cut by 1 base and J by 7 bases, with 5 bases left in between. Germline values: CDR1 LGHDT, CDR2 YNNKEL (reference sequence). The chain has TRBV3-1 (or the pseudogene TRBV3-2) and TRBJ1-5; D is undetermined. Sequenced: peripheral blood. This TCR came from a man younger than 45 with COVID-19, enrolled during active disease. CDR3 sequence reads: CASSQGEQPQHF. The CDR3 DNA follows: TGTGCCAGCAGCCAAGGAGAACAGCCCCAGCATTTT.